This passage covers 24 T cell receptor beta chains from one sample sequenced in a study of T cell responses to AZD1222 COVID-19 vaccine. Data came from immunoSEQ multiplex PCR; TCRdb stores just in-frame clones and leaves some out. Of roughly 33,000 clones in the sample, 75% to 85% were seen once. This sample comprised peripheral blood, obtained 28 days after the second AZD1222 dose. The source of these receptors is an adult who received the AZD1222 COVID-19 vaccine.

The V call is TRBV15, the J call TRBJ2-6, with D possibly matching TRBD2 (5 bases). Per germline, CDR1 LNHNV and CDR2 YYDKDF (reference sequence). Trimming stripped 1 base from V and 2 bases from J, with 6 bases between. CDR3 length equals 15 residues. The CDR3 sequence: CATSRAGTGANVLTF. The CDR3 DNA sequence: TGTGCCACCAGCAGAGCGGGGACTGGGGCCAACGTCCTGACTTTC.

The rearrangement links TRBV5-1 to TRBJ1-5; D gene uncertain. Trimming pared 0 bases from V and 4 bases from J, leaving 5 bases between. Germline V gene data show CDR1 as SGHRS and CDR2 as YFSETQ. This CDR3 has 13 residues. CDR3 nucleotides: TGCGCCAGCAGCTTGGGCGAGAATCAGCCCCAGCATTTT. Translated: CASSLGENQPQHF. The whole variable domain, filled in from reference TRBV5-1 and TRBJ1-5, reads KAGVTQTPRYLIKTRGQQVTLSCSPISGHRSVSWYQQTPGQGLQFLFEYFSETQRNKGNFPGRFSGRQFSNSRSEMNVSTLELGDSALYLCASSLGENQPQHFGDGTRLSIL.

In nucleotides, the CDR3 is TGTGCCAGCAGTTTTGGGGGGGACTTTAGCCCTTCCGAGCAGTACGTC. Translating it yields CASSFGGDFSPSEQYV. This chain connects TRBV27 to TRBJ2-7, with 7 nucleotides matching TRBD2. Trimming took 3 bases from V and 6 from J; bases not matched to a gene: 14. CDR1 and CDR2 (germline): MNHEY, SMNVEV (reference sequence). CDR3 length equals 16 residues.

This chain links TRBV21-1 with TRBJ1-2. TRBV21-1 is recorded as a pseudogene. The CDR3 sequence is 15 residues long. The CDR3 coding sequence is TGTGCCAGCTCACGAAGAACCTGCCCAATCTATGGCTACACCTTC. The encoded protein is CASSRRTCPIYGYTF.

The chain carries TRBV18 and TRBJ1-1; TRBD1 aligns across 7 bases. Trimming removed 1 base from V and 6 bases from J; junction bases left unmatched: 8. Germline CDR1 KGHSH, CDR2 LQKENI. This CDR3 is 15 amino acids long. The CDR3 sequence: CASSPLGGGGAEAFF. CDR3 DNA: TGTGCCAGCTCACCACTTGGAGGGGGCGGCGCTGAAGCTTTCTTT.

The chain joins TRBV12-5 to TRBJ1-5; no definite D call. Germline V gene data show CDR1 as LGHNT and CDR2 as FRNRAP. This CDR3 is 14 amino acids long. V gave up 8 bases and J gave up 1 base, with 12 bases separating them. The CDR3 nucleotides read TGTGCTAGTATGCAGGAGGCGAGCAATCAGCCCCAGCATTTT. Protein: CASMQEASNQPQHF.

The rearrangement links TRBV5-4 to TRBJ2-3, with 8 bases aligning to TRBD2. After removal of 0 bases from V and 4 bases from J, the junction contained 4 bases not matched to a gene. The CDR3 runs 15 residues. Germline V gives CDR1 SGHNT, CDR2 YYREEE (reference sequence). CDR3 sequence: CASSLGGTRADTQYF. As DNA, the CDR3 is TGTGCCAGCAGCTTGGGCGGGACTAGAGCAGATACGCAGTATTTT.

This clone has just one count. The genes are TRBV14 and TRBJ2-1; 10 bases line up with TRBD1. Germline V gives CDR1 SGHDN, CDR2 FVKESK. The CDR3 contains 21 residues. The ends lost 4 bases at V and 7 bases at J; junction bases unmatched: 25. CDR3 DNA sequence: TGTGCCAGCAGCCGGAAAGCCCTGACAGGGGGCGCCTGGGGGAGTGTGAATGAGCAGTTCTTC. Its protein product is CASSRKALTGGAWGSVNEQFF.

This clone was detected once. V is TRBV28 and J is TRBJ2-1, with 11 bases matching TRBD1. The ends lost 3 bases at V and 7 bases at J; junction bases unmatched: 5. CDR1 is MDHEN, CDR2 SYDVKM, per germline. This CDR3 is built from 15 residues. In DNA form, the CDR3 reads TGTGCCAGCAGTTTCGGACAGGGGGCAGGGAATGAGCAGTTCTTC. Its protein product is CASSFGQGAGNEQFF.

This clone has a handful of counts. The genes are TRBV7-9 and TRBJ2-1; weak D call: TRBD2 (5 bases). Trimming stripped 4 bases from V and 7 bases from J, with 20 bases between. The CDR3 is made up of 16 amino acids. Germline CDR1 SEHNR, CDR2 FQNEAQ (reference sequence). CDR3 loop: CASSSFEGSEGNEQFF. In DNA form, the CDR3 reads TGTGCCAGCAGCTCTTTCGAGGGTAGCGAGGGAAATGAGCAGTTCTTC.

The chain recombines TRBV5-1 with TRBJ2-5; TRBD1 matches 7 bases. The germline V gene encodes CDR1 SGHRS and CDR2 YFSETQ. Trimming removed 4 bases from V and 3 bases from J; junction bases left unmatched: 6. The CDR3 sequence is 14 residues long. The CDR3 region has the DNA TGCGCCAGCAGCAAGGGACAGACTGAAGAGACCCAGTACTTC. Its protein product is CASSKGQTEETQYF.

J is TRBJ1-2 and V is TRBV7-9, with D possibly matching TRBD1 (5 bases). V was pared by 8 bases and J by 3 bases, with 10 bases between. CDR3 size: 12 residues. Germline loops: CDR1 SEHNR, CDR2 FQNEAQ (reference sequence). The DNA of the CDR3 is TGTGCCAGCGAAAGGGGCGACTATGGCTACACCTTC. Translating it yields CASERGDYGYTF.

This clone was counted between two and nine times. This sequence joins TRBV7-9 and TRBJ2-2, with unresolved D. With 5 bases removed from V and 1 base from J, the gap between germline ends came to 8 bases. Germline CDR1 and CDR2: SEHNR and FQNEAQ (reference sequence). This CDR3 is built from 14 residues. Here the CDR3 reads CASSPRQNTGELFF. In DNA, the CDR3 is TGTGCCAGCAGCCCCCGACAGAACACCGGGGAGCTGTTTTTT.

This clone was counted only a few times. V gene TRBV19 combines with J gene TRBJ1-4; TRBD1 might be the D (5 bases). The CDR3 covers 14 residues. V was clipped by 3 bases and J by 6 bases, with 11 bases between them. Germline lookup yields CDR1 LNHDA and CDR2 SQIVND (reference sequence). DNA of the CDR3: TGTGCCAGTAGTATCGCCCAGGGCGATGAAAAACTGTTTTTT. It codes for CASSIAQGDEKLFF.

The chain joins TRBV6-5 to TRBJ1-2; 7 bases align to TRBD1. Looked up from germline, CDR1 is MNHEY and CDR2 is SVGAGI. Trimming at V came to 5 bases and at J to 2 bases, leaving 5 bases not matched to a gene. There are 14 residues in the CDR3. The chain's CDR3 is CASSKPTGNYGYTF. CDR3 nucleotides: TGTGCCAGCAGTAAACCGACAGGGAACTATGGCTACACCTTC.

The chain uses TRBV6-2 or TRBV6-3 and TRBJ1-2; maybe TRBD1 (6 bases). The CDR3 covers 14 residues. Germline CDR1 reads MNHEY; CDR2 reads SVGEGT. V lost 4 bases and J 3 bases, leaving 12 bases between the germline ends. The CDR3 spells CASSWYRVDYGYTF. The CDR3, as DNA: TGTGCCAGCAGTTGGTACAGGGTAGACTATGGCTACACCTTC.

The chain is built from TRBV27 and TRBJ2-5; no reliable D call. CDR3 length: 12 residues. Trimming shortened V by 0 bases and J by 5 bases, and 4 bases separated the two germline ends. Germline V gene sequence: CDR1 MNHEY, CDR2 SMNVEV (reference sequence). CDR3: CASSLSLETQYF. The CDR3 DNA reads TGTGCCAGCAGTTTATCACTCGAGACCCAGTACTTC.

The V gene is TRBV3-1 (or the pseudogene TRBV3-2), the J gene TRBJ2-7, with D uncertain. This CDR3 is built from 13 residues. The V end was cut by 4 bases, the J end by 4 bases, with 11 bases between. The V gene's germline CDR1 is LGHDT and CDR2 YNNKEL (reference sequence). CDR3: CASSPFFAYEQYF. The CDR3 DNA follows: TGTGCCAGCAGCCCTTTCTTTGCTTACGAGCAGTACTTC.

This chain links TRBV5-1 with TRBJ2-1; D may be TRBD1 or TRBD2 (6 bases each). The germline CDR1 and CDR2 sequences are SGHRS and YFSETQ. This CDR3 has 18 amino acids. The V gene lost 0 bases and the J gene lost 5 bases, with 21 bases spanning the gap. The CDR3 nucleotides read TGCGCCAGCAGCTTGGAACTTCACAGGCCCGGGGGCGACAATGAGCAGTTCTTC. This codes for CASSLELHRPGGDNEQFF. The complete variable domain, with remaining parts taken from reference TRBV5-1 and TRBJ2-1, reads KAGVTQTPRYLIKTRGQQVTLSCSPISGHRSVSWYQQTPGQGLQFLFEYFSETQRNKGNFPGRFSGRQFSNSRSEMNVSTLELGDSALYLCASSLELHRPGGDNEQFFGPGTRLTVL.

The chain combines TRBV7-9 with TRBJ1-5; D is uncertain. Germline loops: CDR1 SEHNR, CDR2 FQNEAQ (reference sequence). The CDR3 has 12 amino acids. Trimming took off 7 bases at V and 4 bases at J, with 8 bases between the two ends. CDR3 protein: CASTTSNQPQHF. The DNA for the CDR3 is TGTGCCAGCACCACCTCGAATCAGCCCCAGCATTTT.

The rearrangement links TRBV19 to TRBJ2-1; D perhaps matches TRBD2 (5 bases). Germline V CDR1 and CDR2: LNHDA, SQIVND (reference sequence). Trimming took 6 bases from V and 6 from J, leaving 12 bases between them. The CDR3 is made up of 13 amino acids. CDR3 in DNA: TGTGCCAGTAGCCCGGGGAGAATCAATGAGCAGTTCTTC. This sequence encodes CASSPGRINEQFF.

By share, this clone counts as medium-sized (0.01 to 0.1%). CDR3 sequence: CASSLAGTGNRYEKLFF. As DNA, the CDR3 is TGCGCCAGCAGCTTGGCCGGGACAGGGAATAGATATGAAAAACTGTTTTTT. The chain uses TRBV5-1 and TRBJ1-4; 9 nucleotides match TRBD1. V lost 0 bases, J lost 6 bases, and 9 bases stayed unmatched. The germline gives CDR1 SGHRS, CDR2 YFSETQ. There are 17 residues in the CDR3. The variable domain in full, completed from reference TRBV5-1 and TRBJ1-4, reads KAGVTQTPRYLIKTRGQQVTLSCSPISGHRSVSWYQQTPGQGLQFLFEYFSETQRNKGNFPGRFSGRQFSNSRSEMNVSTLELGDSALYLCASSLAGTGNRYEKLFFGSGTQLSVL.

Within the sample, this clone is medium-sized. This chain uses TRBV6-5 with TRBJ2-7; 7 bases map to TRBD1. This CDR3 region has 12 residues. Germline CDR1 MNHEY, CDR2 SVGAGI. V lost 6 bases to trimming and J lost 3 bases; unmatched junction nucleotides: 2. CDR3 protein: CASRGTVYEQYF. The CDR3 region has the DNA TGTGCCAGCAGGGGGACAGTCTACGAGCAGTACTTC.

The chain combines TRBV18 with TRBJ1-2; 7 bases are shared with TRBD1. CDR1 and CDR2 (germline): KGHSH, LQKENI. With V trimmed by 0 bases and J by 4 bases, 2 bases remained unmatched. The CDR3 runs to 14 residues. As DNA, the CDR3 is TGTGCCAGCTCACCACCCCGGGACAGCTATGGCTACACCTTC. Its protein is CASSPPRDSYGYTF.